The 15 T cell receptor beta chains presented below share a single source sample, sequenced in a study of cytomegalovirus exposure and HLA in healthy donors. The PCR made use of 60 Vbeta and 13 Jbeta primers. Some clones are missing from TCRdb's copy, which holds only in-frame ones; the method was immunoSEQ multiplex PCR. The table records some 250,000 clones, 82% of them present only once. The sequenced sample was PBMCs. The receptors were sampled from a woman in her thirties or forties in good health and CMV-seropositive.

The chain uses TRBV6-5 and TRBJ1-1, with 7 bases matching TRBD1. Germline V gene lookup returns CDR1 MNHEY and CDR2 SVGAGI. The CDR3 extends over 13 amino acids. The ends lost 6 bases at V and 3 bases at J; junction bases unmatched: 4. The CDR3 DNA sequence: TGTGCCAGCAGCCCCAGGGGGGACACTGAAGCTTTCTTT. Residues: CASSPRGDTEAFF.

The chain couples TRBV4-3 to TRBJ2-3, with a tentative D call TRBD2 (5 bases). The CDR3 contains 14 residues. V was trimmed by 3 bases and J by 9 bases, leaving 16 bases between them. Germline assignment: CDR1 LGHNA and CDR2 YSLEER. The CDR3 loop is CASSQGSGGSTQYF. CDR3 coding DNA: TGCGCCAGCAGCCAGGGTTCCGGAGGTTCCACGCAGTATTTT.

The J gene is TRBJ1-5, the V gene TRBV19; the D gene is possibly TRBD1 (6 bases). V lost 4 bases, J lost 0 bases, and 16 bases lay in between. Germline-derived CDR1 and CDR2 are LNHDA and SQIVND (reference sequence). The CDR3 runs 17 residues. The CDR3 DNA reads as TGTGCCAGTAGTAACTCCGGACAGACATATAGCAATCAGCCCCAGCATTTT. Translating it yields CASSNSGQTYSNQPQHF.

V and J are TRBV7-9 and TRBJ1-6; maybe TRBD1 (5 bases). The CDR3 covers 15 residues. V was pared by 1 base and J by 7 bases, with 11 bases between. CDR1 is SEHNR and CDR2 is FQNEAQ in the germline V gene (reference sequence). CDR3 coding DNA: TGTGCCAGCAGCTTAGGGTCAGGGAGGAATTCACCCCTCCACTTT. Translated, it gives CASSLGSGRNSPLHF.

J is TRBJ1-1 and V is TRBV12-5, with TRBD1 as a possible D gene (6 bases). This CDR3 comprises 18 residues. Trimming cost V 6 bases and J 0 bases, with 23 bases left between them. Germline assignment: CDR1 LGHNT and CDR2 FRNRAP. The CDR3 DNA follows: TGTGCTAGTGGCACCCCAGGGGTTAGAGTGGAAGTGAACACTGAAGCTTTCTTT. It is translated as CASGTPGVRVEVNTEAFF.

The chain couples TRBV18 to TRBJ2-7, with TRBD1 matching 10 bases. This CDR3 contains 13 residues. Trimming cost V 3 bases and J 6 bases; bases outside gene matches: 2. Germline V gene sequence: CDR1 KGHSH, CDR2 LQKENI. The CDR3 loop reads CASSPGQGIEQYF. The CDR3 nucleotides are TGTGCCAGCTCACCGGGACAGGGGATCGAGCAGTACTTC.

V usage is TRBV7-2 and J usage is TRBJ1-1; D uncertain. CDR3 length: 13 residues. V lost 1 base to trimming and J lost 4 bases, with 7 bases between them. Looked up from germline, CDR1 is SGHTA and CDR2 is FQGNSA. In DNA, the CDR3 is TGTGCCAGCAGCTTAGGTGGGAGCACTGAAGCTTTCTTT. Translating gives CASSLGGSTEAFF. Using reference TRBV7-2 and TRBJ1-1 for the parts outside the CDR3, the full variable domain is GAGVSQSPSNKVTEKGKDVELRCDPISGHTALYWYRQSLGQGLEFLIYFQGNSAPDKSGLPSDRFSAERTGGSVSTLTIQRTQQEDSAVYLCASSLGGSTEAFFGQGTRLTVV.

The V call is TRBV11-2, the J call TRBJ2-1, with D uncertain. The V gene lost 4 bases and the J gene lost 8 bases, with 6 bases spanning the gap. The germline gives CDR1 SGHAT, CDR2 FQNNGV. The CDR3 is made up of 11 amino acids. CDR3 DNA: TGTGCCAGCAGCTCGAGAGATGAGCAGTTCTTC. This sequence encodes CASSSRDEQFF.

This sequence joins TRBV28 and TRBJ2-5; TRBD1 matches at 11 bases. Trimming removed 9 bases from V and 5 bases from J; junction bases left unmatched: 5. CDR1 is MDHEN and CDR2 is SYDVKM in the germline V gene. The CDR3 contains 13 residues. CDR3 bases: TGTGCCAGTCGGACAGGGGGCCGGGAGACCCAGTACTTC. This encodes CASRTGGRETQYF. Filled out from reference TRBV28 and TRBJ2-5, the complete variable domain reads DVKVTQSSRYLVKRTGEKVFLECVQDMDHENMFWYRQDPGLGLRLIYFSYDVKMKEKGDIPEGYSVSREKKERFSLILESASTNQTSMYLCASRTGGRETQYFGPGTRLLVL.

The chain uses TRBV7-9 and TRBJ1-2, with no clear D. The V end lost 0 bases, the J end lost 2 bases, and 7 bases lay between the germline ends. CDR3 length equals 14 residues. Germline V gives CDR1 SEHNR, CDR2 FQNEAQ (reference sequence). CDR3 amino acids: CASSLAQQNYGYTF. The CDR3 nucleotides read TGTGCCAGCAGCTTAGCACAACAGAACTATGGCTACACCTTC.

This chain uses TRBV4-2 with TRBJ2-2; D uncertain. Between the trimmed V and J ends, which lost 1 base and 9 bases, there was a span of 6 bases. The CDR3 contains 12 residues. Germline assignment: CDR1 LGHNA and CDR2 YNFKEQ. The CDR3 is CASSQVNRELFF. The CDR3 DNA reads as TGTGCCAGCAGCCAAGTTAATAGGGAGCTGTTTTTT.

Here the CDR3 reads CASSLLPGAWEQYF. The CDR3 DNA reads TGTGCCAGCAGCTTACTTCCTGGAGCGTGGGAGCAGTACTTC. This rearrangement joins TRBV7-2 to TRBJ2-7, with D uncertain. V was trimmed by 2 bases and J by 7 bases, leaving 15 bases between them. The CDR3 has 14 amino acids. Germline CDR1 reads SGHTA; CDR2 reads FQGNSA.

The chain couples TRBV29-1 to TRBJ2-7, with 9 nucleotides matching TRBD2. Per the germline V gene, CDR1 is SQVTM and CDR2 is ANQGSEA. The length of the CDR3 is 13 residues. V lost 6 bases and J lost 6; bases outside the gene matches: 9. Here the CDR3 reads CSVQGAGGGEQYF. The DNA for the CDR3 is TGCAGCGTGCAAGGAGCGGGAGGAGGCGAGCAGTACTTC.

This chain links TRBV29-1 with TRBJ1-1, with a tentative D call TRBD1 (5 bases). This CDR3 contains 13 residues. Trimming took off 7 bases at V and 0 bases at J, with 12 bases between the two ends. Per the germline V gene, CDR1 is SQVTM and CDR2 is ANQGSEA. CDR3 nucleotides: TGCAGCGGTCAGGGTTTCATGAACACTGAAGCTTTCTTT. This codes for CSGQGFMNTEAFF.

The chain carries TRBV20-1 and TRBJ1-1; D call uncertain. The germline V gene encodes CDR1 DFQATT and CDR2 SNEGSKA (reference sequence). The V end was cut by 6 bases, the J end by 6 bases, with 11 bases between. This CDR3 comprises 11 residues. The CDR3 spells CSAGEGAEAFF. DNA of the CDR3: TGCAGTGCCGGGGAGGGAGCTGAAGCTTTCTTT.